This entry features one T cell receptor (beta chain) sequence. The data originate from a study of shared clonotypes between healthy human individuals. Germline values: CDR1 ENHRY, CDR2 SYGVKD. V gave up 5 bases and J gave up 6 bases, with 10 bases separating them. The CDR3 has 12 residues. Using immunoSEQ multiplex PCR, the repertoire was profiled, and TCRdb retains in-frame clones only, with some absent. This sample carries approximately 2.4 million clones, about 94% of them seen once, and the ten largest clones take 0.1% to 0.15%. Input material: naive CD4+ T cells sorted from blood. Stated subset: CD45RA+ positively selected. The source is a young man in good health. This sequence joins TRBV10-3 and TRBJ1-1; tentative D call: TRBD1 (5 bases). The CDR3 is CAISTTGAEAFF. The CDR3 bases are TGTGCCATCAGTACCACAGGTGCTGAAGCTTTCTTT.